This TCR beta chain stems from a study of cytomegalovirus exposure and HLA in healthy donors. Study-wide background: Falling in the Caucasian-associated ancestry cluster were roughly 80% of under 450 genotyped donors. Study results and limitations: Association of under 20,000 TCR beta sequences with HLA alleles was found at 0.05 false discovery rate in a later analysis. Most of the CMV-associated TCR beta chains (in a later analysis) appeared to be HLA-restricted.

Remarks on this clone: The antigen is undetermined.

The donors gave bone marrow, and they were healthy. The ends were cut back, 4 bases at V and 8 bases at J, with 12 bases in the middle. The V gene's germline CDR1 is SGHTA and CDR2 FQGNSA. CDR3 length: 13 amino acids. The study ran its PCR with 60 Vbeta and 13 Jbeta primers. Assay used: immunoSEQ multiplex PCR; TCRdb lists only in-frame clones, some missing. The sample lists approximately 150,000 clones; 70% were seen once. The sample taken for sequencing was PBMCs. The chain employs TRBV7-2 and TRBJ2-1; D gene ambiguous. The sequence was obtained from a young man in good health and CMV-seropositive. The CDR3 DNA follows: TGTGCCAGCAGCTCGATTTCTAGAGATGAGCAGTTCTTC. Translated: CASSSISRDEQFF.